This TCR beta chain came from a study of neurological immune-mediated disorders. TCRdb reprocessed the 5' RACE reads via MiXCR and lists one record per CDR3 protein. The sample yields 65,000 to 90,000 distinct CDR3 sequences, less than 5.5% seen once. Germline assignment: CDR1 DFQATT and CDR2 SNEGSKA (reference sequence). Trimming took 3 bases from V and 8 from J, leaving 13 bases between them. CDR3 size: 12 residues. This clonotype was seen just once. Input material: PBMCs. The chain joins TRBV20-1 to TRBJ1-2; D gene uncertain. This clonotype was obtained from a woman aged 25 to 39 with multiple sclerosis. CDR3 DNA sequence: TGCAGTGCTAGTAGACAAGAGGGCGGCTACACCTTC. It translates to CSASRQEGGYTF.